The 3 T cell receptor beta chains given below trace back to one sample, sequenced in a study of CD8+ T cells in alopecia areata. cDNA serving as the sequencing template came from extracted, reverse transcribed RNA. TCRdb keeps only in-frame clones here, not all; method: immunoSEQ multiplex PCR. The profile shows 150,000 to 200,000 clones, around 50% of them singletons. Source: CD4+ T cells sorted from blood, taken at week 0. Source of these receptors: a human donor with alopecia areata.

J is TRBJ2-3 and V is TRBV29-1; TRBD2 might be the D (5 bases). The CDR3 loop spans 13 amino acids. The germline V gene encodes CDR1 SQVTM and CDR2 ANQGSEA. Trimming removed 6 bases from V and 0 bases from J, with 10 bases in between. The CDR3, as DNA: TGCAGCGTCAGCGGACGTAGCACAGATACGCAGTATTTT. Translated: CSVSGRSTDTQYF.

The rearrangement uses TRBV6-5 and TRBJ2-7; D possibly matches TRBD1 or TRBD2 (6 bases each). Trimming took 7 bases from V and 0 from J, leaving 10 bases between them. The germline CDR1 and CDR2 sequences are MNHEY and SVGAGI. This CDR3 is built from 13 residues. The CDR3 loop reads CASTGASSYEQYF. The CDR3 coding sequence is TGTGCCAGCACGGGGGCCAGCTCCTACGAGCAGTACTTC.

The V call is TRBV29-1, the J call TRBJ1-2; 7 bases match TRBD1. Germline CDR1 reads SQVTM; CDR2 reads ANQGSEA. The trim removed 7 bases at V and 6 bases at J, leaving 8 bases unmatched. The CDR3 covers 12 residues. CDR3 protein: CSAPSGTDGYTF. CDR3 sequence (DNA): TGCAGCGCACCCAGTGGGACAGATGGCTACACCTTC.